This TCR beta chain was captured in a study of vaccination effects on CD4 cells after COVID-19. The table came from immunoSEQ multiplex PCR; TCRdb's copy has only in-frame clones and leaves some out. The sample includes about 61,000 clones, roughly 81% of them seen just once. The sample holds a few counts of this clone. Its antigen is currently unknown. Overall study findings and caveats: By a late point after vaccination, infection- and vaccine-induced clones had shrunk markedly through clonal contraction. Few convalescent patients, and no early post-infection timepoints, were available to the study.

Antigen-specific CD4+ T cells were expanded (with viral peptide pools) by the ViraFEST assay ahead of sequencing. Following 10 days of culture, CD4+ T cells were isolated. Vaccinees lacked prior SARS-CoV-2 infection and tested negative for nucleocapsid antibodies. The researchers cultured 1.5 million to 2.5 million PBMC per well with approximately 9.1 IU/ml IL-2 and 8.5 to 10 ug/ml peptides. Germline lookup yields CDR1 SEHNR and CDR2 FQNEAQ (reference sequence). This CDR3 region has 15 residues. V lost 2 bases, J lost 6 bases, and 16 bases lay in between. The clonotype comes from a human donor who received a COVID-19 vaccine. The specimen comprised CD4+ T cells from PBMCs cultured with HCoV-229E spike peptides, sampled before COVID-19 vaccination. The chain combines TRBV7-9 with TRBJ1-1, with TRBD1 as a possible D gene (5 bases). The CDR3 protein is CASSLNRQSGSEAFF. CDR3 coding DNA: TGTGCCAGCAGCTTAAACAGACAGTCTGGTTCTGAAGCTTTCTTT.